This T cell receptor (beta chain) was captured by sequencing in a study of blood T cell repertoires in COVID-19. At the level of the study: There were acute and convalescent COVID-19 samples, and they came from the United States, Italy and Spain. T cells, B-cell-depleted T cells, or PBMCs supplied cDNA or gDNA.

Repertoires were generated with immunoSEQ multiplex PCR, while TCRdb's copy carries only in-frame clones and drops some. The table has 300,000 to 400,000 clones, around 86% seen once. Germline CDR1 SNHLY, CDR2 FYNNEI. V shed 7 bases, J shed 4 bases, and the junction held 5 bases outside the gene matches. The CDR3 covers 13 residues. This clone was detected many times. Participant ages covered roughly 18 to 90 years across about two dozen US areas. Cohort 3 donors were reported recovered after two negative PCRs, clearance, or symptom resolution. Specimen: PBMCs or T cells enriched from blood (not recorded which). The source is a man aged 55-75 years who had recovered from COVID-19. The chain couples TRBV2 to TRBJ2-3, with TRBD2 matching 7 bases. The CDR3 sequence is CASNQRGADTQYF. CDR3 sequence (DNA): TGTGCCAGCAACCAGCGGGGCGCAGATACGCAGTATTTT.